This T cell receptor beta chain is drawn from a study of blood T cell repertoires in COVID-19. Study-wide context: The United States, Italy and Spain provided the acute and convalescent COVID-19 samples. Sample material is recorded as cDNA or gDNA derived from T cells, B-cell-depleted T cells, or PBMCs.

Germline lookup yields CDR1 LGHDT and CDR2 YNNKEL (reference sequence). The CDR3 loop spans 15 amino acids. V trimming: 3 bases; J trimming: 9 bases; junction bases outside the gene matches: 7. Original handling: Amplified reference gene primers provided the basis for estimating nucleated cell counts. The method was immunoSEQ multiplex PCR; TCRdb's version includes in-frame clones alone and lacks a portion of them. For V, J and clone size, that table is used; D and trimming come from the DNA. The sample holds more than 85,000 clones, approximately 75% seen once. This clonotype was obtained from a woman aged 50 to 65 with acute or convalescent COVID-19. The sequenced sample consisted of peripheral blood. The chain carries TRBV3-1 (or the pseudogene TRBV3-2) and TRBJ2-1; 11 positions agree with TRBD2. DNA for the CDR3: TGTGCCAGCAGCCATAGCGGGGGGGCTAACGTTGAGCAGTTCTTC. Translation: CASSHSGGANVEQFF.